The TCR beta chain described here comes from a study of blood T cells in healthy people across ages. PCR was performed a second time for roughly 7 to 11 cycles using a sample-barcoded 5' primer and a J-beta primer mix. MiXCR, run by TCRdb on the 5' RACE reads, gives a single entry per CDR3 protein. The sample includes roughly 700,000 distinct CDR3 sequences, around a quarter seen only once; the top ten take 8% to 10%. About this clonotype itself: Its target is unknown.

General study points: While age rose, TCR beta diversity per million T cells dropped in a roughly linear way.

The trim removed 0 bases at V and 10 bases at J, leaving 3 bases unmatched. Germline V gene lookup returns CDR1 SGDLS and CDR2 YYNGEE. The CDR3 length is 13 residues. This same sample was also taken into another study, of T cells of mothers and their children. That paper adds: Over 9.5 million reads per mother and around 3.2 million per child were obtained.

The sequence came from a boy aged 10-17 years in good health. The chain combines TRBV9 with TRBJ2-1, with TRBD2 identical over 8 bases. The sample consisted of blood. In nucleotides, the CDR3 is TGTGCCAGCAGCGTAGCTTCGGGAGGGGAGCAGTTCTTC. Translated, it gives CASSVASGGEQFF.